This is a list of T cell receptor beta chains from one sample in a study of T cells after yellow fever vaccination. Each CDR3 protein is one row after TCRdb ran MiXCR on the 5' RACE reads. The sample carries some 48,000 distinct CDR3 sequences, over 5.5% recorded once. The sample was PBMCs, either bulk or a sorted T-cell subset (CD4+, CD8+, memory, or dextramer-sorted; not recorded which), taken 45 days after the yellow fever booster vaccination. The receptors derive from a man under 40 who received the YFV17D yellow fever vaccine. Both conserved end residues are part of each CDR3. A D gene is named only where the DNA matches it firmly. Part of the rows lack a size; the others show once, few, many or a class for expanded clones.

>TRBV20-1|NA|TRBJ1-2|NA
TGCAGTGCTAGATTCCAGGACGGCTACACCTTC
CSARFQDGYTF
>TRBV20-1|many|TRBJ2-7|NA
TGCAGTGCTCGGGGGCAGTTCGGCTACGAGCAGTACTTC
CSARGQFGYEQYF
>TRBV7-2|many|TRBJ2-7|TRBD2
TGTGCCAGCAGCTTCAGCGGGAGAGGCGAGCAGTACTTC
CASSFSGRGEQYF
>TRBV15|few|TRBJ2-2|TRBD1
TGTGCCACCAGCAGAGACCTACAGGGGTCAAACACCGGGGAGCTGTTTTTT
CATSRDLQGSNTGELFF
>TRBV7-9|many|TRBJ2-7|TRBD2
TGTGCCAGCAGCCAATCTGGAAGCGGGAGGACTCCCTACGAGCAGTACTTC
CASSQSGSGRTPYEQYF
>TRBV20-1|many|TRBJ2-7|TRBD2
TGCAGTGCTAGCCCCGGGAGGAGTCCAACCTACGAGCAGTACTTC
CSASPGRSPTYEQYF
>TRBV20-1|NA|TRBJ2-4|NA
TGCAGTGCTCCCAGGCAGTCCAAAAACATTCAGTACTTC
CSAPRQSKNIQYF
>TRBV9|few|TRBJ2-2|NA
TGTGCCAGCAGCGTAGCTACGGGAACCTGGGCCGGGGAGCTGTTTTTT
CASSVATGTWAGELFF
>TRBV27|many|TRBJ2-7|TRBD1
TGTGCCAGCAGTTTATCTTCCTTCGACAGGGGGCAGGACGAGCAGTACTTC
CASSLSSFDRGQDEQYF
>TRBV9|many|TRBJ2-1|NA
TGTGCCAGCAGCGTACCCGGAGATCGGGTTCAATCGGATGAGCAGTTCTTC
CASSVPGDRVQSDEQFF
>TRBV7-2|many|TRBJ2-7|NA
TGTGCCAGCAGCTTAAGGACGGCGTTTTACGAGCAGTACTTC
CASSLRTAFYEQYF
>TRBV7-2|many|TRBJ2-1|TRBD2
TGTGCCAGCAGATTAGCGGGAGGGGGGAGGAATGAGCAGTTCTTC
CASRLAGGGRNEQFF
>TRBV5-4|many|TRBJ2-1|TRBD2
TGTGCCAGCAGCTTTGGGGGAGGGAGCTCCTACAATGAGCAGTTCTTC
CASSFGGGSSYNEQFF
>TRBV7-2|NA|TRBJ1-1|NA
TGTGCCAGCAGCTTCGACGGGACTGAAGCTTTCTTT
CASSFDGTEAFF
>TRBV7-6|many|TRBJ1-4|NA
TGTGCCAGCAGCCGGGGCCGACAGACTAATGAAAAACTGTTTTTT
CASSRGRQTNEKLFF
>TRBV6-2/TRBV6-3|few|TRBJ2-2|NA
TGTGCCAGCCGACGACTAGCGAACACCGGGGAGCTGTTTTTT
CASRRLANTGELFF
>TRBV2|many|TRBJ1-1|TRBD1
TGTGCCAGCAGGGGAACAGGGGCCGGTGAAGCTTTCTTT
CASRGTGAGEAFF
>TRBV12-3/TRBV12-4|NA|TRBJ1-2|NA
TGTGCCAGCAGTTTATATACTAACTATGGCTACACCTTC
CASSLYTNYGYTF
>TRBV29-1|NA|TRBJ1-2|TRBD1
TGCAGCGTGAGAGACAGGGGGACTAACTATGGCTACACCTTC
CSVRDRGTNYGYTF
>TRBV12-3/TRBV12-4|many|TRBJ1-1|TRBD1
TGTGCCAGCAGTTCGCAACAGGGGGCGGGAGTGAACACTGAAGCTTTCTTT
CASSSQQGAGVNTEAFF
>TRBV7-2|few|TRBJ1-5|NA
TGTGCCAGCAGCCAGAGGTTGGGCAATCAGCCCCAGCATTTT
CASSQRLGNQPQHF
>TRBV20-1|many|TRBJ1-1|TRBD1
TGCAGTGGCCTATCCCCCGGGACAGGGGCAGAAGCTTTCTTT
CSGLSPGTGAEAFF
>TRBV5-4|few|TRBJ1-2|NA
TGTGCCAGCAGCTTGGCCTTCGGCAGGGAGGCCTATGGCTACACCTTC
CASSLAFGREAYGYTF
>TRBV28|many|TRBJ2-3|NA
TGTGCCAGCAGTACAGATACGCAGTATTTT
CASSTDTQYF
>TRBV3-1|NA|TRBJ2-7|NA
TGTGCCAGCAGCCAAGAGGTGCACGAGCAGTACTTC
CASSQEVHEQYF